This T cell receptor beta chain was identified in a study of post-analysis software for immune sequencing data. Study results and caveats: The study found TRBV5-6, TRBV5-1 and TRBV20-1 among about 5 TRBV segments more frequent in patients than controls.

Unique molecular identifiers had been added to the TCR beta cDNA libraries. With roughly 1 to 11 million T cells as the source, roughly 500,000 cDNA molecules resulted. Using its own MiXCR run on the PCR reads, TCRdb lists one record per CDR3 protein. The profile shows about 820,000 distinct CDR3 sequences, approximately 53% of them singletons. Concerning this clonotype: Its antigen is currently unknown.

Deletions cut 3 bases from V and 2 bases from J, with 16 bases between. This CDR3 has 15 residues. Germline assignment: CDR1 DFQATT and CDR2 SNEGSKA (reference sequence). V gene TRBV20-1 combines with J gene TRBJ2-5; D remains ambiguous. The TCR was taken from a girl aged 5-17 years with multiple sclerosis. Sequenced input: blood. The CDR3 loop is CSASPPNRRQETQYF. CDR3 bases: TGCAGTGCTAGCCCCCCTAATAGGAGACAAGAGACCCAGTACTTC.